The table lists the clone carrying this T cell receptor beta chain with a few counts. Its antigen is currently unknown. The data belong to a study of cytomegalovirus exposure and HLA in healthy donors. Amplification used 60 Vbeta primers and 13 Jbeta primers. This table comes from immunoSEQ multiplex PCR, and its TCRdb copy is limited to in-frame clones, with some not included. The data contain around 170,000 clones, approximately 79% of them seen just once; the ten biggest clones take up 6.3%. Per the germline V gene, CDR1 is SGHTA and CDR2 is FQGNSA. Unmatched junction bases numbered 13, after V lost 2 bases and J lost 7 bases. The CDR3 loop spans 17 amino acids. Study-level results: Reportedly, diagnosis of cytomegalovirus status by the classifier showed high specificity and sensitivity. A highly shared variant cluster was judged a likely technical artifact. A link between a missense DCLRE1C variant and TCR beta V- and J-gene trimming emerged from a later analysis.

J is TRBJ2-7 and V is TRBV7-2, with TRBD2 identical over 11 bases. The receptor comes from a man aged 35 to 55 in good health and CMV-seropositive. Specimen: PBMCs. CDR3 DNA sequence: TGTGCCAGCAGCTTAACTAGCGGGGGCGCGACGTACTTTGAGCAGTACTTC. Its translation is CASSLTSGGATYFEQYF. Full variable domain (outside the CDR3, taken from reference TRBV7-2 and TRBJ2-7): GAGVSQSPSNKVTEKGKDVELRCDPISGHTALYWYRQSLGQGLEFLIYFQGNSAPDKSGLPSDRFSAERTGGSVSTLTIQRTQQEDSAVYLCASSLTSGGATYFEQYFGPGTRLTVT.